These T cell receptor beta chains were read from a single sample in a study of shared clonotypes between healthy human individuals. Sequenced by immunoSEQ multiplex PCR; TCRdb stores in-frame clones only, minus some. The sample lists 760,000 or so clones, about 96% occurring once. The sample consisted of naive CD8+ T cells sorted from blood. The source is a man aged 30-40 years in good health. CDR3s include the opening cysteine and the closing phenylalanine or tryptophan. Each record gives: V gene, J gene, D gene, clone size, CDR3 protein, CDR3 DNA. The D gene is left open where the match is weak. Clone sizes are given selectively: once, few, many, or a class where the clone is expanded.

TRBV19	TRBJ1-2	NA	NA	CASSTNHQGYGYTF	TGTGCCAGTAGTACTAATCACCAGGGGTACGGCTACACCTTC
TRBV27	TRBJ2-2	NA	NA	CASSLFNTGELFF	TGTGCCAGCAGTTTATTTAACACCGGGGAGCTGTTTTTT
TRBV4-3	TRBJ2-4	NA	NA	CASSQDGTAKNIQYF	TGCGCCAGCAGCCAAGATGGGACAGCCAAAAACATTCAGTACTTC
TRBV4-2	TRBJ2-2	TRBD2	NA	CASSQGTSGPNTGELFF	TGTGCCAGCAGCCAGGGGACTAGCGGGCCTAACACCGGGGAGCTGTTTTTT
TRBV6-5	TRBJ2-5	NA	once	CASSYSGNQETQYF	TGTGCCAGCAGTTATTCGGGGAACCAAGAGACCCAGTACTTC
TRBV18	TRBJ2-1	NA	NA	CASSERTGTYNEQFF	TGTGCCAGCTCAGAGCGGACCGGGACCTACAATGAGCAGTTCTTC
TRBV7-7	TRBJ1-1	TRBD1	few	CASSRNRGTEAFF	TGTGCCAGCAGCCGCAACAGGGGCACTGAAGCTTTCTTT
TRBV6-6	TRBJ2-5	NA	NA	CASSWQAQETQYF	TGTGCCAGCAGTTGGCAGGCCCAAGAGACCCAGTACTTC
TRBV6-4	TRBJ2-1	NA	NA	CASSETGSYNEQFF	TGTGCCAGCAGTGAAACTGGATCCTACAATGAGCAGTTCTTC
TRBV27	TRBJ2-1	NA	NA	CASSRRSDNEQFF	TGTGCCAGCAGTAGACGGTCTGACAATGAGCAGTTCTTC
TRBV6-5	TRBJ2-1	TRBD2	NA	CASSLAGDEQFF	TGTGCCAGCAGTTTAGCGGGAGACGAGCAGTTCTTC
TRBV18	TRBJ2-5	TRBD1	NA	CASSPTGTGQETQYF	TGTGCCAGCTCACCGACCGGGACAGGACAAGAGACCCAGTACTTC
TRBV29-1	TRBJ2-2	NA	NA	CSAGGQNTGELFF	TGCAGCGCCGGGGGGCAAAACACCGGGGAGCTGTTTTTT
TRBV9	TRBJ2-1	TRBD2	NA	CASSVGLAGPNEQFF	TGTGCCAGCAGCGTAGGACTAGCGGGGCCTAATGAGCAGTTCTTC
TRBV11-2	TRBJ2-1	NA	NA	CASSLDGWEVRTVGEQFF	TGTGCCAGCAGCTTAGACGGGTGGGAAGTGAGAACCGTAGGCGAGCAGTTCTTC
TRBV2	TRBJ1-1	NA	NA	CASSELRNTEAFF	TGTGCCAGCAGTGAGCTGAGGAACACTGAAGCTTTCTTT
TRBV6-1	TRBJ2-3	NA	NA	CASSEVTTRADTQYF	TGTGCCAGCAGTGAGGTTACTACGAGGGCAGATACGCAGTATTTT
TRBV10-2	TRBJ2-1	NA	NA	CASRFDLDNEQFF	TGCGCCAGCAGATTTGACCTGGACAATGAGCAGTTCTTC
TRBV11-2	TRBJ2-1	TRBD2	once	CASSPLSGIAYNEQFF	TGTGCCAGCAGCCCCCTTAGCGGGATCGCCTACAATGAGCAGTTCTTC
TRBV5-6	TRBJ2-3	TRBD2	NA	CASSTGLAGDTQYF	TGTGCCAGCAGCACGGGACTAGCGGGAGATACGCAGTATTTT
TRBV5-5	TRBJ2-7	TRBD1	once	CASSQGAGTYEQYF	TGTGCCAGCAGCCAGGGGGCGGGTACCTACGAGCAGTACTTC
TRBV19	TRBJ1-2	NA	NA	CASRRGPAGYTF	TGTGCCAGTAGACGGGGACCCGCTGGCTACACCTTC
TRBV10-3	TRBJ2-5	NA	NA	CAIRLTVNQETQYF	TGTGCCATCAGACTCACGGTTAACCAAGAGACCCAGTACTTC
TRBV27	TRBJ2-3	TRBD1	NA	CASSLSGPQGFGTDTQYF	TGTGCCAGCAGTTTATCTGGCCCACAGGGGTTCGGCACAGATACGCAGTATTTT
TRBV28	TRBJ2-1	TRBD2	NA	CASRGRGGNEQFF	TGTGCCAGCAGGGGACGGGGGGGCAATGAGCAGTTCTTC
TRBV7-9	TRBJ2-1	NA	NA	CASLFGREQFF	TGTGCCAGCCTTTTTGGGCGTGAGCAGTTCTTC
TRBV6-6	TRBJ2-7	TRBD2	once	CASSPLAGPTYEQYF	TGTGCCAGCAGTCCACTAGCGGGACCGACCTACGAGCAGTACTTC
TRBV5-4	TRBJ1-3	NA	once	CASSLAGQEVAGNTIYF	TGTGCCAGCAGCTTGGCGGGGCAGGAGGTCGCTGGAAACACCATATATTTT
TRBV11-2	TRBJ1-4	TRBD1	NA	CASSLGQGAEKLFF	TGTGCCAGCAGCTTGGGACAGGGGGCTGAAAAACTGTTTTTT
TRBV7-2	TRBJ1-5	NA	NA	CASSSVNQPQHF	TGTGCCAGCAGCTCCGTGAATCAGCCCCAGCATTTT
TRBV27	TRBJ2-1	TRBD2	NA	CASTRRKTSGRGVEQFF	TGTGCCAGCACCAGGAGGAAGACTAGCGGGAGAGGCGTTGAGCAGTTCTTC
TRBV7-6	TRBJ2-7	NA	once	CASSSGYSYEQYF	TGTGCCAGCAGTTCCGGGTATTCCTACGAGCAGTACTTC
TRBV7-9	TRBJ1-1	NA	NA	CASSLEGVYTEAFF	TGTGCCAGCAGCTTAGAGGGGGTTTACACTGAAGCTTTCTTT
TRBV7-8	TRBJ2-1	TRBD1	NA	CASSLVGDSSYNEQFF	TGTGCCAGCAGCTTAGTGGGGGACAGTTCCTACAATGAGCAGTTCTTC
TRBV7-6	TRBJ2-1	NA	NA	CASSPAGHYSYNEQFF	TGTGCCAGCAGCCCGGCGGGACACTACTCCTACAATGAGCAGTTCTTC
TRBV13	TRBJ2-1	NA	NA	CASSLLDYNEQFF	TGTGCCAGCAGCTTATTAGACTACAATGAGCAGTTCTTC
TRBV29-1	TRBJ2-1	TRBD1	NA	CSGMRQGFYNEQFF	TGCAGCGGAATGAGACAGGGATTTTACAATGAGCAGTTCTTC
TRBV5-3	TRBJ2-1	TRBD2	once	CARSLITASGGHSYNEQFF	TGTGCCAGAAGCTTGATAACGGCTAGCGGAGGACACTCCTACAATGAGCAGTTCTTC
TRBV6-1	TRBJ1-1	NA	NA	CASSEQWANTEAFF	TGTGCCAGCAGTGAACAGTGGGCGAACACTGAAGCTTTCTTT
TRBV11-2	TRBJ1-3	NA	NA	CASSLGTSGNTIYF	TGTGCCAGCAGTTTGGGGACCTCTGGAAACACCATATATTTT
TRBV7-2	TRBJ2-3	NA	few	CASSFRTGTQYF	TGTGCCAGCAGCTTCCGAACGGGTACGCAGTATTTT
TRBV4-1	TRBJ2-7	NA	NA	CASSQDGTFTYEQYF	TGCGCCAGCAGCCAAGATGGGACGTTCACCTACGAGCAGTACTTC
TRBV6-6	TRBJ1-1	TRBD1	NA	CASSGTGDFEAFF	TGTGCCAGCTCCGGGACAGGGGATTTTGAAGCTTTCTTT
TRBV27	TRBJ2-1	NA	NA	CASSPGFGGVYNEQFF	TGTGCCAGCAGTCCCGGATTCGGGGGAGTATACAATGAGCAGTTCTTC
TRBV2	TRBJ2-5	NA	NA	CASWEGDYQETQYF	TGTGCCAGCTGGGAAGGGGACTACCAAGAGACCCAGTACTTC
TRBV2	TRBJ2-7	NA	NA	CASMGSHYEQYF	TGTGCCAGCATGGGGTCACACTACGAGCAGTACTTC
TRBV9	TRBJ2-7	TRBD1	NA	CASSPEGQANEQYF	TGTGCCAGCAGCCCCGAGGGACAGGCGAACGAGCAGTACTTC
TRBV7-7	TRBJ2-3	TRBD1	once	CASSFRGRSTDTQYF	TGTGCTAGCAGCTTCAGGGGGCGCAGCACAGATACGCAGTATTTT
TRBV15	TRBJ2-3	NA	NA	CATSRHVASTDTQYF	TGTGCCACCAGCAGACATGTGGCTAGCACAGATACGCAGTATTTT
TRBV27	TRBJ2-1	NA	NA	CASNPQRSYNEQFF	TGTGCCAGCAACCCGCAACGCTCCTACAATGAGCAGTTCTTC
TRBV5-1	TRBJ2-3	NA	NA	CASSLAADSTDTQYF	TGCGCCAGCAGCTTGGCCGCTGACAGCACAGATACGCAGTATTTT
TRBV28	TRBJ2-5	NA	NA	CASGTTGLFQETQYF	TGTGCCAGCGGGACGACCGGACTTTTCCAAGAGACCCAGTACTTC
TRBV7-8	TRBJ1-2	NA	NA	CASSYRGQGLKQGNYGYTF	TGTGCCAGCAGCTACCGGGGACAAGGGCTAAAACAAGGAAACTATGGCTACACCTTC
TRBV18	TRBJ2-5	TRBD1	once	CASSPGTEQETQYF	TGTGCCAGCTCACCCGGGACAGAACAAGAGACCCAGTACTTC
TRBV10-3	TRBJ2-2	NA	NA	CAISADSNTGELFF	TGTGCCATCAGTGCAGACAGCAACACCGGGGAGCTGTTTTTT
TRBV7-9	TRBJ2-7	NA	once	CASSFSQESYEQYF	TGTGCCAGCAGCTTTTCACAGGAGTCCTACGAGCAGTACTTC
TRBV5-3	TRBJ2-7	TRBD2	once	CARSRAGVEQYF	TGTGCCAGAAGTAGGGCGGGAGTCGAGCAGTACTTC
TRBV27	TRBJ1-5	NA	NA	CASSVYGNQPQHF	TGTGCCAGCAGTGTGTATGGCAATCAGCCCCAGCATTTT
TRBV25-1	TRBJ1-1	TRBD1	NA	CASSPGTVAEAFF	TGTGCCAGCAGCCCCGGGACAGTGGCTGAAGCTTTCTTT